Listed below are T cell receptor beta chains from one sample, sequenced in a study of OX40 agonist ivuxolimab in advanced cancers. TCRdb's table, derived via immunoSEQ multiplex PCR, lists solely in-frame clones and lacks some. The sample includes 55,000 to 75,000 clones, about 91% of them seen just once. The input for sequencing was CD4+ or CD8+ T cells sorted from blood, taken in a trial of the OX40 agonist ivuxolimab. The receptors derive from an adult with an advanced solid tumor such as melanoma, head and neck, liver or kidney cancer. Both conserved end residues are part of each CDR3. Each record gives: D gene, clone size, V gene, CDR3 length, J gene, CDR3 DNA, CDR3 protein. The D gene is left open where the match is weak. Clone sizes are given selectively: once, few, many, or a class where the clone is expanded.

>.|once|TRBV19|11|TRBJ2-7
TGTGCCAGTGGCTCTGGGGGCGAGCAGTACTTC
CASGSGGEQYF
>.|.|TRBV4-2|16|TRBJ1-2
TGTGCCAGCAGCCAAGGGGTAGCAGGGGCGACCTATGGCTACACCTTC
CASSQGVAGATYGYTF
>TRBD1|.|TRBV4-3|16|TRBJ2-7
TGCGCCAGCAGCCTCTCCGGGACAGGGAGCTCCTACGAGCAGTACTTC
CASSLSGTGSSYEQYF
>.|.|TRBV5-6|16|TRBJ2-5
TGTGCCAGCAGCACCCGGGACTTAGCGATGGGAGAGACCCAGTACTTC
CASSTRDLAMGETQYF
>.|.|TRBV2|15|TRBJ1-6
TGTGCCAGCAGTGTGGAGGACTATCTGAATTCACCCCTCCACTTT
CASSVEDYLNSPLHF
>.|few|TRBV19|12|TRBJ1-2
TGTGCCACCCAAGGAGGTTCCTATGGCTACACCTTC
CATQGGSYGYTF
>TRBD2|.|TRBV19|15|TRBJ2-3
TGTGCCAGTAGTATGACTAGCGGGAGAATAGATACGCAGTATTTT
CASSMTSGRIDTQYF
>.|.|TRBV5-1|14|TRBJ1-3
TGCGCCAGCAGCTTTGGGGGCTCTGGAAACACCATATATTTT
CASSFGGSGNTIYF
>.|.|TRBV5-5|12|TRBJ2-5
TGTGCCAGCAGAAACACCCAAGAGACCCAGTACTTC
CASRNTQETQYF
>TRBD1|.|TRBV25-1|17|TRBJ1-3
TGTGCCAGCAGTCGCGACAGGGGACCTTTTTCTGGAAACACCATATATTTT
CASSRDRGPFSGNTIYF
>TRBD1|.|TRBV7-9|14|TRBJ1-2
TGTGCCAGCAGCTCAAGTGGACAGGGCCATGGCTACACCTTC
CASSSSGQGHGYTF
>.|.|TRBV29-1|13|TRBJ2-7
TGCAGCGCCGAAGTGGGCAGCTCCTACGAGCAGTACTTC
CSAEVGSSYEQYF
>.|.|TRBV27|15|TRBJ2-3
TGTGCCAGCACCCCCCTCGGGGGAAGCACAGATACGCAGTATTTT
CASTPLGGSTDTQYF
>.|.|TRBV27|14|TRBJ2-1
TGTGCCAGCCTGCCGACGGGAGCAGGAAATGAGCAGTTCTTC
CASLPTGAGNEQFF
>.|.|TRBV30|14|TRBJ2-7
TGTGCCTGGAGTGTTGAACTAACAATCTACGAGCAGTACTTC
CAWSVELTIYEQYF
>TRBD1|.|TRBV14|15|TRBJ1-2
TGTGCCAGCAGCCAAACTTGGACAGGCGCAAAAGGCTACACCTTC
CASSQTWTGAKGYTF
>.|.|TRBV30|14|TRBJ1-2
TGTGCCTGGAGTGTAGTAGGAGGGGCTGGAGGCTACACCTTC
CAWSVVGGAGGYTF
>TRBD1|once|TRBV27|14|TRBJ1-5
TGTGCCAGCAGGGGACAGGGATGGGATCAGCCCCAGCATTTT
CASRGQGWDQPQHF
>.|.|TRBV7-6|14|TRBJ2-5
TGTGCCAGCAGCTTAGTGGGCGGCCAAGAGACCCAGTACTTC
CASSLVGGQETQYF
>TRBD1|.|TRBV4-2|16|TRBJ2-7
TGTGCCAGCAGCCAAGCCGCGGGACAGGGGACCTACGAGCAGTACTTC
CASSQAAGQGTYEQYF
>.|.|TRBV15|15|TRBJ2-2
TGTGCCACCAGCAGAGACAGGCTACCCTTCGGGGAGCTGTTTTTT
CATSRDRLPFGELFF
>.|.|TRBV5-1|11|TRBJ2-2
TGCGCCAGCAGCTTCGCCGGGGAGCTGTTTTTT
CASSFAGELFF
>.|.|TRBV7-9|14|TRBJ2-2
TGTGCCAGCAGCTCAGTTAGGACGCCGGGGGAGCTGTTTTTT
CASSSVRTPGELFF
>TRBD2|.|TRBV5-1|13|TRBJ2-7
TGCGCCAGCAGCTTGACTAGCGGGTACGAGCAGTACTTC
CASSLTSGYEQYF
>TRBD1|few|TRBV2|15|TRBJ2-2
TGTGCCAGCGGGAAGGGACAGGGGAAGGCCGGGGAGCTGTTTTTT
CASGKGQGKAGELFF
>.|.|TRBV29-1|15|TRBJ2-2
TGCAGCGTTGGTGCCAGGGGATCTAACACCGGGGAGCTGTTTTTT
CSVGARGSNTGELFF
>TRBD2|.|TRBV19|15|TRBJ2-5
TGTGCCAGTAGTATCGTACTAGCGGATAAAGAGACCCAGTACTTC
CASSIVLADKETQYF
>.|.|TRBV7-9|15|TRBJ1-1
TGTGCCAGCAGCTTAGTGGGGGGCGGCGACACTGAAGCTTTCTTT
CASSLVGGGDTEAFF
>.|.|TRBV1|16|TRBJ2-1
TGCACCAGCAGCCCGCGAGTTTCCGAAATTTTCAATGAGCAGTTCTTC
CTSSPRVSEIFNEQFF
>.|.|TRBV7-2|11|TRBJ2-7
TGTGCCAGCAGCTTATCCTACGAGCAGTACTTC
CASSLSYEQYF
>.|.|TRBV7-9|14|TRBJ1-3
TGTGCCAGCAGCAGGCGTGAGGGTCTAAACACCATATATTTT
CASSRREGLNTIYF
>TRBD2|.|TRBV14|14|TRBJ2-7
TGTGCCAGCAGGCCTAGCGGGGGAAACTACGAGCAGTACTTC
CASRPSGGNYEQYF
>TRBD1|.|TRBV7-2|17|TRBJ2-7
TGTGCCAGCAGCTTAGGGGACATTCCGGGACAGGGCTACGAGCAGTACTTC
CASSLGDIPGQGYEQYF
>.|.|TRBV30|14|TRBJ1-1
TGTGCCTGGCGGACCGGAGAGCGGAACACTGAAGCTTTCTTT
CAWRTGERNTEAFF
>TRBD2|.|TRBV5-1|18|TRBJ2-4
TGCGCCAGCAGCTTGGGCCCACTAGCGGAAAGGACCAAAAACATTCAGTACTTC
CASSLGPLAERTKNIQYF
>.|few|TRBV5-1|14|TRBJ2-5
TGCGCCAGCCTACCCTGGGCGGGATCGGGGACCCAGTACTTC
CASLPWAGSGTQYF
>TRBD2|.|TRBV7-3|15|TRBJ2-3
TGTGCCAGCAGCTTCGGAGCAGCGGGGGGAGATACGCAGTATTTT
CASSFGAAGGDTQYF
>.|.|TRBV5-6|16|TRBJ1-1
TGTGCCAGCAGCTTGGAGAGGCACAGGGCGGGAACTGAAGCTTTCTTT
CASSLERHRAGTEAFF
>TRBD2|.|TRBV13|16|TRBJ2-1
TGTGCCAGCAGCCCCCCCTACCCCTCGGGAGGGAATGAGCAGTTCTTC
CASSPPYPSGGNEQFF
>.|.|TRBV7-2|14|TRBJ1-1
TGTGCCAGCAGCTTTGATCGTATCGCCACTGAAGCTTTCTTT
CASSFDRIATEAFF
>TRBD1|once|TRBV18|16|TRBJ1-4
TGTGCCAGCTCACCAATCCCGGGACAGGGAAATGAAAAACTGTTTTTT
CASSPIPGQGNEKLFF
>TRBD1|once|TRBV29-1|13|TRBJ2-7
TGCAGCGTTGGGCTGGGACAGGGGTACGAGCAGTACTTC
CSVGLGQGYEQYF
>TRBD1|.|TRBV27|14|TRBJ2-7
TGTGCCAGCAGCTCCGGGACAGCCTCTTACGAGCAGTACTTC
CASSSGTASYEQYF
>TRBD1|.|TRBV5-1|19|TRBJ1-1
TGCGCCAGCAGCTTGGTGCCCTACGGGCACAGGGGGGCGAACACTGAAGCTTTCTTT
CASSLVPYGHRGANTEAFF
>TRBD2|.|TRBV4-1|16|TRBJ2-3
TGCGCCAGCAGCCATGTCCCTAGCGGGAGCACAGATACGCAGTATTTT
CASSHVPSGSTDTQYF
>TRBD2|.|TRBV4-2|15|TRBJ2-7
TGTGCCAGCAGCCAGAGCGGGAGCGACTCCTACGAGCAGTACTTC
CASSQSGSDSYEQYF
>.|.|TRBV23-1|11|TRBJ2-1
TGCGCCAAAAAGAGCATGAGTGAGCAGTTCTTC
CAKKSMSEQFF
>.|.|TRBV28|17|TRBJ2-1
TGTGCCAGCAGTCCGATGGACGGGAAACGCTCCTACAATGAGCAGTTCTTC
CASSPMDGKRSYNEQFF
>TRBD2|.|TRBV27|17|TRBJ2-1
TGTGCCAGCAGTTTAAGGGTGGCGGGAGAACCGTACAATGAGCAGTTCTTC
CASSLRVAGEPYNEQFF
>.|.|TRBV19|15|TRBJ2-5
TGTGCCAGTAGTCCAGACGATGGGGGGCGAGAGACCCAGTACTTC
CASSPDDGGRETQYF
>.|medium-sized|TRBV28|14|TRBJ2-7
TGTGCCAGCAGTTTTCTCGGGGTGACCTACGAGCAGTACTTC
CASSFLGVTYEQYF
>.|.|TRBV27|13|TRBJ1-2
TGTGCCAGCAGGGGGGGGCCCTCCTATGGCTACACCTTC
CASRGGPSYGYTF
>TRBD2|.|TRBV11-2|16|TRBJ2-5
TGTGCCAGCAGCTTAGCGGTCCTAGCGGGAGGAGAGACCCAGTACTTC
CASSLAVLAGGETQYF
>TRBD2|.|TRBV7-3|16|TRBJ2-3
TGTGCCAGCAGCTCCGGACTAGCGGGAAACAGGGATACGCAGTATTTT
CASSSGLAGNRDTQYF
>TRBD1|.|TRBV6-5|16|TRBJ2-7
TGTGCCAGCAGTTACTCAATCGGGACAGGATCTATCGAGCAGTACTTC
CASSYSIGTGSIEQYF
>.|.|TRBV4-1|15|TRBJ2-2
TGCGCCAGCAGCCATAGAGACGGGAACACCGGGGAGCTGTTTTTT
CASSHRDGNTGELFF
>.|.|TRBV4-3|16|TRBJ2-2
TGCGCCAGCAGCCAAGATCCGGGACTCAACACCGGGGAGCTGTTTTTT
CASSQDPGLNTGELFF